The 6 T cell receptor beta chains given below trace back to one sample, sequenced in a study of a mutant IDH1 vaccine in newly diagnosed glioma. Antigens for these TCRs are unknown. Documented time point: week 35, safety follow-up. The content of each vaccine dose was 300 ug of mutant IDH1 20-mer peptide, and topical imiquimod accompanied it. Using immunoSEQ multiplex PCR, the repertoire was profiled, and TCRdb retains in-frame clones only, with some absent. The data contain 40,000 to 55,000 clones, 65% to 80% of them singletons. Sequences were derived from PBMCs, sampled from a glioma patient whose treatment included an IDH1 peptide vaccine. These receptors all come from a man in his forties with glioma.

V gene TRBV7-2 combines with J gene TRBJ1-3, with TRBD1 matching 7 bases. The CDR3 is 14 residues long. The V gene's germline CDR1 is SGHTA and CDR2 FQGNSA. Trimming at V came to 6 bases and at J to 4 bases, leaving 6 bases not matched to a gene. Written as DNA, the CDR3 is TGTGCCAGCAGGGCAGGGGGATCCGGAAACACCATATATTTT. This encodes CASRAGGSGNTIYF. The variable domain in full, completed from reference TRBV7-2 and TRBJ1-3, reads GAGVSQSPSNKVTEKGKDVELRCDPISGHTALYWYRQSLGQGLEFLIYFQGNSAPDKSGLPSDRFSAERTGGSVSTLTIQRTQQEDSAVYLCASRAGGSGNTIYFGEGSWLTVV.

The CDR3 DNA reads as TGTGCCAGCACGGTGGTCCTCGGCACTGAAGCTTTCTTT. It translates to CASTVVLGTEAFF. The chain recombines TRBV6-5 with TRBJ1-1; D remains ambiguous. The CDR3 has 13 amino acids. Looked up from germline, CDR1 is MNHEY and CDR2 is SVGAGI. Deletions cut 7 bases from V and 4 bases from J, with 13 bases between.

This sequence joins TRBV18 and TRBJ2-7, with 12 bases fitting TRBD1. The CDR3 totals 16 residues. Per the germline V gene, CDR1 is KGHSH and CDR2 is LQKENI. V lost 3 bases and J lost 5; bases outside the gene matches: 8. Here the CDR3 DNA reads TGTGCCAGCTCACCGTACCGGGACAGGGGGCGGGACGAGCAGTACTTC. Its protein product is CASSPYRDRGRDEQYF.

This chain connects TRBV2 to TRBJ2-5, with 10 nucleotides matching TRBD1. Per germline, CDR1 SNHLY and CDR2 FYNNEI. CDR3 length: 15 amino acids. The V and J ends lost 3 bases and 4 bases, in that order; junction bases with no gene match: 5. The CDR3 nucleotides are TGTGCCAGCAGTGATCGAGGGACAGGGGTAGAGACCCAGTACTTC. Translating gives CASSDRGTGVETQYF. Full variable domain (rest looked up from reference TRBV2 and TRBJ2-5): EPEVTQTPSHQVTQMGQEVILRCVPISNHLYFYWYRQILGQKVEFLVSFYNNEISEKSEIFDDQFSVERPDGSNFTLKIRSTKLEDSAMYFCASSDRGTGVETQYFGPGTRLLVL.

The V and J genes are TRBV9 and TRBJ2-7; 8 positions match TRBD2. J lost 3 bases, V lost 4 bases, and 6 bases had no gene match. There are 14 residues in the CDR3. Germline assignment: CDR1 SGDLS and CDR2 YYNGEE. CDR3 amino acids: CASSPRTSFYEQYF. CDR3 sequence (DNA): TGTGCCAGCAGCCCGAGGACTAGCTTCTACGAGCAGTACTTC.

The V call is TRBV7-9, the J call TRBJ1-5; D uncertain. Germline CDR1 and CDR2: SEHNR and FQNEAQ (reference sequence). CDR3 length equals 12 residues. Between the trimmed V and J ends, which lost 5 bases and 11 bases, there was a span of 13 bases. CDR3 DNA: TGTGCCAGCAGCATCGACCATTCGGCCCAGCATTTT. Translating it yields CASSIDHSAQHF.